The rows below give T cell receptor beta chains drawn from one sample of a study of regulatory T cells in long-lasting Graves disease. TCRdb fed the multiplex PCR reads into MiXCR, producing one record per CDR3 protein. The repertoire holds 400,000 to 450,000 distinct CDR3 sequences, with about a sixth as singletons. The same data also went into a second study, on T cells in Graves' hyperthyroidism and ophthalmopathy.

Source: peripheral blood mononuclear cells (PBMCs), taken at new diagnosis, from a patient treated with antithyroid drugs. The receptors derive from a woman in her 30s with Graves disease. CDR3s include the opening cysteine and the closing phenylalanine or tryptophan. The D gene is left open where the match is weak. Clone size is not always given. Where it is, it says once, few, many or a class for expanded clones.

abundance,j_gene,v_gene,d_gene,CDR3aa,CDR3nt
many,TRBJ1-2,TRBV7-2,NA,CASSLEGPNYGYTF,TGTGCCAGCAGCTTAGAAGGCCCTAACTATGGCTACACCTTC
NA,TRBJ2-1,TRBV7-3,TRBD2,CASSLVAGETQFF,TGTGCCAGCAGCTTAGTTGCGGGAGAGACTCAGTTCTTC
many,TRBJ2-1,TRBV28,TRBD2,CASSFRLAGISYSYNEQFF,TGTGCCAGCAGTTTTCGACTAGCGGGGATATCTTACTCCTACAATGAGCAGTTCTTC
many,TRBJ1-5,TRBV12-3/TRBV12-4,NA,CASSLWADDNQPQHF,TGTGCCAGCAGTTTATGGGCAGACGACAATCAGCCCCAGCATTTT
many,TRBJ2-2,TRBV6-1,NA,CASSDPTSVTNTGELFF,TGTGCCAGCAGTGACCCGACCTCGGTGACGAACACCGGGGAGCTGTTTTTT
many,TRBJ1-5,TRBV4-1,TRBD1,CASSRLRDRGNQPQHF,TGCGCCAGCAGCCGACTCCGGGACAGGGGCAATCAGCCCCAGCATTTT
many,TRBJ2-3,TRBV14,TRBD1,CASSQGGTADTQYF,TGTGCCAGCAGCCAAGGGGGGACAGCAGATACGCAGTATTTT
NA,TRBJ1-2,TRBV30,NA,CAWSVESANYGYTF,TGTGCCTGGAGTGTAGAGTCCGCTAACTATGGCTACACCTTC
NA,TRBJ2-1,TRBV29-1,NA,CSVRKIRFNEQFF,TGCAGCGTTCGGAAGATCAGGTTCAATGAGCAGTTCTTC
NA,TRBJ2-7,TRBV5-1,TRBD2,CASSWTSSYEQYF,TGCGCCAGCAGCTGGACTAGTTCCTACGAGCAGTACTTC
many,TRBJ2-2,TRBV4-3,TRBD2,CASSQDRGLAILMGGELFF,TGCGCCAGCAGCCAAGATAGGGGACTAGCAATTCTCATGGGCGGGGAGCTGTTTTTT
few,TRBJ2-1,TRBV7-6,TRBD2,CASSPRTSGPYNEQFF,TGTGCCAGCAGCCCCAGGACTAGCGGACCTTACAATGAGCAGTTCTTC
NA,TRBJ2-6,TRBV7-9,TRBD1,CASSLWTGTGADVLTF,TGTGCCAGCAGCTTATGGACAGGGACTGGGGCCGACGTCCTGACTTTC
many,TRBJ2-5,TRBV29-1,NA,CSAPGRSGSRGETQYF,TGCAGCGCCCCGGGAAGAAGCGGTTCTCGAGGAGAGACCCAGTACTTC
NA,TRBJ2-2,TRBV5-4,NA,CASSLRPDNTGELFF,TGTGCCAGCAGCCTCCGGCCCGACAACACCGGGGAGCTGTTTTTT
many,TRBJ1-4,TRBV12-3/TRBV12-4,NA,CASRGPRNEKLFF,TGTGCCAGCAGAGGTCCACGCAATGAAAAACTGTTTTTT
many,TRBJ2-7,TRBV14,TRBD2,CASSQMGGYEQYF,TGTGCCAGCAGCCAGATGGGGGGGTACGAGCAGTACTTC
NA,TRBJ2-1,TRBV9,NA,CASSFGLYNEQFF,TGTGCCAGCAGTTTTGGCCTTTACAATGAGCAGTTCTTC
many,TRBJ2-7,TRBV7-7,TRBD1,CASSPGTGDSYEQYF,TGTGCTAGCAGTCCCGGGACAGGGGACTCCTACGAGCAGTACTTC
NA,TRBJ1-2,TRBV27,TRBD1,CASRGVGGSGGYTF,TGTGCCAGCAGGGGGGTAGGGGGCTCGGGTGGCTACACCTTC
many,TRBJ1-5,TRBV19,TRBD1,CASSNGYRGDNQPQHF,TGTGCCAGTAGTAATGGTTACAGGGGCGACAATCAGCCCCAGCATTTT
many,TRBJ2-3,TRBV6-1,NA,CASSPGEAGESDTQYF,TGTGCCAGCAGCCCAGGGGAGGCAGGGGAATCAGATACGCAGTATTTT
many,TRBJ1-2,TRBV4-1,TRBD1,CASSHYRDSLNYGYTF,TGCGCCAGCAGCCACTACCGGGACAGCCTCAACTATGGCTACACCTTC
many,TRBJ2-3,TRBV20-1,TRBD2,CSAQREVSDTQYF,TGCAGTGCCCAGCGGGAGGTATCAGATACGCAGTATTTT
few,TRBJ1-6,TRBV12-3/TRBV12-4,NA,CASSSIAGDSPLHF,TGTGCCAGCAGTTCCATCGCTGGGGATTCACCCCTCCACTTT
NA,TRBJ2-4,TRBV13,NA,CASSLGAYIQYF,TGTGCCAGCAGCTTAGGGGCTTACATTCAGTACTTC
many,TRBJ2-7,TRBV28,TRBD1,CASRLQGAIAYEQYF,TGTGCCAGCAGACTGCAGGGGGCCATAGCCTACGAGCAGTACTTC
many,TRBJ2-1,TRBV3-1,NA,CASSQDTGSSYNEQFF,TGTGCCAGCAGCCAAGATACAGGTAGCTCCTACAATGAGCAGTTCTTC
many,TRBJ2-1,TRBV28,TRBD1,CASSSRDRGNIQFF,TGTGCCAGCAGTTCCCGGGACAGGGGAAATATACAGTTCTTC
NA,TRBJ2-1,TRBV20-1,NA,CSASTGLPRDEQFF,TGCAGTGCTAGTACGGGCCTCCCTAGGGATGAGCAGTTCTTC
NA,TRBJ2-1,TRBV7-9,NA,CASSQAGPKQFF,TGTGCCAGCAGCCAAGCAGGTCCGAAGCAGTTCTTC
few,TRBJ1-2,TRBV12-3/TRBV12-4,NA,CASSRPEGPGGYTF,TGTGCCAGCAGTCGTCCAGAGGGGCCGGGTGGCTACACCTTC
few,TRBJ2-7,TRBV5-5,NA,CASNARRDYEQYF,TGTGCCAGCAATGCGAGGAGAGACTACGAGCAGTACTTC
many,TRBJ1-1,TRBV12-3/TRBV12-4,NA,CASSLGEENTEAFF,TGTGCCAGCAGTTTAGGTGAGGAGAACACTGAAGCTTTCTTT
NA,TRBJ2-4,TRBV6-5,NA,CASSYSRGRVNIQYF,TGTGCCAGCAGTTACTCACGGGGACGGGTAAACATTCAGTACTTC
many,TRBJ1-5,TRBV28,NA,CASSLGFTGYSNQPQHF,TGTGCCAGCAGTTTAGGTTTCACAGGCTATAGCAATCAGCCCCAGCATTTT
many,TRBJ2-2,TRBV15,NA,CAVPGTLNTGELFF,TGTGCCGTCCCCGGGACCCTGAACACCGGGGAGCTGTTTTTT
many,TRBJ1-2,TRBV18,NA,CASSPPGDGSTYGYTF,TGTGCCAGCTCACCACCGGGGGACGGGAGCACCTATGGCTACACCTTC
NA,TRBJ2-2,TRBV27,NA,CASRGGYTGELFF,TGTGCCAGCAGGGGGGGATACACCGGGGAGCTGTTTTTT
few,TRBJ2-1,TRBV19,NA,CASSSALLARSNEQFF,TGTGCCAGTAGTTCTGCATTATTAGCGAGGTCCAATGAGCAGTTCTTC
many,TRBJ2-2,TRBV2,TRBD1,CASRQGARTGELFF,TGTGCCAGCAGACAGGGGGCGCGCACCGGGGAGCTGTTTTTT
NA,TRBJ1-3,TRBV11-1,NA,CASSLADLGDTIYF,TGTGCCAGCAGCTTAGCGGACCTGGGAGACACCATATATTTT